Described below is a single TCR beta chain sequence and its context. This specimen belongs to a study of blood T cell repertoires in COVID-19. Across the study: There were acute and convalescent COVID-19 samples, and they came from the United States, Italy and Spain. Nucleic acid was either cDNA or gDNA, and it came from T cells, B-cell-depleted T cells, or PBMCs.

The CDR3 spans 15 residues. Trimming removed 3 bases from V and 0 bases from J; junction bases left unmatched: 3. Germline loops: CDR1 SEHNR, CDR2 FQNEAQ (reference sequence). Enrolled during active infection, Seattle patients were then followed longitudinally. Under the authors' procedure: Reference gene primers were amplified, and this amplification served to estimate nucleated cell counts. Profiled with immunoSEQ multiplex PCR; TCRdb holds only in-frame clones, not every one. The DNA was the basis for D and trimming; V, J and clone size are from that table. Of roughly 480,000 clones in the sample, 89% were seen once.

Sequencing was performed on peripheral blood. The source is a man between 18 and 29 years old with COVID-19, enrolled during active disease. V is TRBV7-9 and J is TRBJ2-3, with TRBD1 matching 7 bases. The CDR3 here is CASSFGTASTDTQYF. As DNA, the CDR3 is TGTGCCAGCAGCTTCGGGACAGCAAGCACAGATACGCAGTATTTT.